The 8 T cell receptor beta chains given below trace back to one sample, sequenced in a study of blood T cell repertoires in COVID-19. This table comes from immunoSEQ multiplex PCR, and its TCRdb copy is limited to in-frame clones, with some not included. Of 200,000 to 300,000 clones listed, roughly 88% were seen once; the top ten hold about 2.9%. Sequenced material: PBMCs or T cells enriched from blood (not recorded which). The receptors here all came from a woman in her thirties or forties who had been exposed to COVID-19.

V is TRBV25-1 and J is TRBJ1-4, with D possibly matching TRBD1 (5 bases). There are 18 residues in the CDR3. Trimming removed 4 bases from V and 7 bases from J, with 25 bases in between. Per germline, CDR1 MGHDK and CDR2 SYGVNS. CDR3 nucleotides: TGTGCCAGCAGTGTTTCAGACAGACCCCTCTGGATGGGTGAAAAACTGTTTTTT. It codes for CASSVSDRPLWMGEKLFF.

This chain joins TRBV5-5 and TRBJ2-1; weak D call: TRBD2 (7 bases). The CDR3 extends over 15 amino acids. V was pared by 3 bases and J by 9 bases, with 19 bases between. Germline lookup yields CDR1 SGHKS and CDR2 YYEKEE (reference sequence). The CDR3 bases are TGTGCCAGCAGCTCGGCGTGGGGGGGCCAGGGTGAGCAGTTCTTC. Protein product: CASSSAWGGQGEQFF.

This clone was counted a single time. This chain uses TRBV4-2 with TRBJ2-5, with TRBD2 matching 15 bases. Germline-derived CDR1 and CDR2 are LGHNA and YNFKEQ. The CDR3 extends over 20 amino acids. Trimming removed 0 bases from V and 4 bases from J; junction bases left unmatched: 12. The CDR3 sequence: CASSQDLSGLAGGPRETQYF. The CDR3 DNA reads TGTGCCAGCAGCCAAGATCTATCCGGACTAGCGGGGGGGCCCCGAGAGACCCAGTACTTC.

This clone was counted only a few times. The chain recombines TRBV3-1 (or the pseudogene TRBV3-2) with TRBJ2-3, with TRBD2 matching 10 bases. Trimming removed 3 bases from V and 4 bases from J; junction bases left unmatched: 10. The CDR3 is made up of 17 amino acids. Germline assignment: CDR1 LGHDT and CDR2 YNNKEL (reference sequence). CDR3 DNA sequence: TGTGCCAGCAGCCATAAAGTGTCGCTAGCGGGGGCAGATACGCAGTATTTT. Protein: CASSHKVSLAGADTQYF.

The rearrangement joins TRBV30 to TRBJ1-5, with D possibly being TRBD1 (6 bases). The CDR3 totals 13 residues. The germline V gene has CDR1 GTSNPN and CDR2 SVGIG (reference sequence). V was shortened by 2 bases and J by 6 bases, with 11 bases between the two germline ends. In DNA form, the CDR3 reads TGTGCCTGGAGTCCTGGGGGCAGTCAGCCCCAGCATTTT. The encoded protein is CAWSPGGSQPQHF. The full variable domain, completed using reference TRBV30 and TRBJ1-5, is SQTIHQWPATLVQPVGSPLSLECTVEGTSNPNLYWYRQAAGRGLQLLFYSVGIGQISSEVPQNLSASRPQDRQFILSSKKLLLSDSGFYLCAWSPGGSQPQHFGDGTRLSIL.

The chain employs TRBV28 and TRBJ1-2; a possible D gene is TRBD1 (5 bases). This CDR3 is built from 14 residues. V was pared by 8 bases and J by 3 bases, with 16 bases between. Germline V gene lookup returns CDR1 MDHEN and CDR2 SYDVKM. The CDR3 nucleotides read TGTGCCAGCTCCTCAGGGAGGGTATACTATGGCTACACCTTC. This sequence encodes CASSSGRVYYGYTF.

The chain recombines TRBV14 with TRBJ1-2; 10 nucleotides agree with TRBD1. Germline V lookup: CDR1 SGHDN, CDR2 FVKESK. The CDR3 length is 14 residues. The ends lost 4 bases at V and 6 bases at J; junction bases unmatched: 5. The DNA for the CDR3 is TGTGCCAGCAGCCCCTGGGACAGGGGTCATGGCTACACCTTC. It encodes CASSPWDRGHGYTF.

The gene calls are TRBV3-1 (or the pseudogene TRBV3-2) and TRBJ2-2; D unresolved. Germline CDR1 reads LGHDT; CDR2 reads YNNKEL (reference sequence). Trimming shortened V by 4 bases and J by 6 bases, and 12 bases separated the two germline ends. CDR3 length: 14 amino acids. Written as DNA, the CDR3 is TGTGCCAGCAGCCTTATGGCTGAAGCCGGGGAGCTGTTTTTT. It encodes CASSLMAEAGELFF.